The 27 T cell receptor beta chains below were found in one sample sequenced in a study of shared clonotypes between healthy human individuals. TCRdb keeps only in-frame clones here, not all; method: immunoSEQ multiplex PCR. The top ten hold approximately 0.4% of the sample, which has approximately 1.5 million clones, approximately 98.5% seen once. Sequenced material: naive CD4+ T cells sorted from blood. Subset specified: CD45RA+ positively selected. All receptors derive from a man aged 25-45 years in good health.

The CDR3 reads CAWSVRSGITDTQYF. CDR3 nucleotide sequence: TGTGCCTGGAGTGTTCGGAGCGGGATCACAGATACGCAGTATTTT. This sequence joins TRBV30 and TRBJ2-3, with 7 nucleotides matching TRBD2. The CDR3 has 15 amino acids. Germline loops: CDR1 GTSNPN, CDR2 SVGIG (reference sequence). Trimming took 0 bases from V and 2 from J; bases not matched to a gene: 5.

CDR3 sequence (DNA): TGCAGTAAACAGAGCGGAGATACGCAGTATTTT. This gives the protein CSKQSGDTQYF. This chain joins TRBV20-1 and TRBJ2-3, with D perhaps TRBD2 (5 bases). CDR3 size: 11 residues. Germline CDR1 is DFQATT and CDR2 is SNEGSKA (reference sequence). The ends were cut back, 8 bases at V and 5 bases at J, with 11 bases in the middle.

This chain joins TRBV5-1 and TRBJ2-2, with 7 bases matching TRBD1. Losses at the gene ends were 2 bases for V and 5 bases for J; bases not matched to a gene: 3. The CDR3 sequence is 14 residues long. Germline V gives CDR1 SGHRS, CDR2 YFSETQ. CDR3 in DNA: TGCGCCAGCAGCTTCCTACAGGGGACCGGGGAGCTGTTTTTT. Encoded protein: CASSFLQGTGELFF.

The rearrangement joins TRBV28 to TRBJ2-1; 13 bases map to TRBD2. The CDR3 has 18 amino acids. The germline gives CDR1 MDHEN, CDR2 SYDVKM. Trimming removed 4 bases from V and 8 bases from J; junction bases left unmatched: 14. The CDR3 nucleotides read TGTGCCAGCAGTTCCGGGACTAGCGGGAAGGTGTGGATAGATGAGCAGTTCTTC. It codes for CASSSGTSGKVWIDEQFF.

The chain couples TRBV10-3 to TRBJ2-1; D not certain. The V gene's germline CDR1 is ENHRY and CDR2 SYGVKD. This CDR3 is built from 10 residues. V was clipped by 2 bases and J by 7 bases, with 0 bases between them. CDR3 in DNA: TGTGCCATCAGTGAGAATGAGCAGTTCTTC. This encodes CAISENEQFF.

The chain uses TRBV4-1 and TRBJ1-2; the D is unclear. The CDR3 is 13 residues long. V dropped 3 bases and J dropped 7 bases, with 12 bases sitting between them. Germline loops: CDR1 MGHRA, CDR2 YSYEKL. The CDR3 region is CASSHLRECGYTF. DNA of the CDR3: TGCGCCAGCAGCCACCTCCGGGAGTGTGGCTACACCTTC.

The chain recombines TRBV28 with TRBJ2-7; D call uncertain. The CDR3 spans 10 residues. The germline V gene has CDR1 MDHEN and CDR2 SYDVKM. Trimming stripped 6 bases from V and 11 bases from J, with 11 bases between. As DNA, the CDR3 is TGTGCCAGCAGCCCTTTTAGGGAGTACTTC. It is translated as CASSPFREYF.

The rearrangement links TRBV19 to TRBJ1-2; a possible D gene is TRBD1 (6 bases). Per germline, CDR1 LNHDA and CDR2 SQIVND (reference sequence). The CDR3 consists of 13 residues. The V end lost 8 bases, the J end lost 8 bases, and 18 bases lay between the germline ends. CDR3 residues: CASCWGGAEGYTF. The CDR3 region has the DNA TGTGCCAGTTGCTGGGGGGGCGCTGAGGGCTACACCTTC.

Here the CDR3 reads CASRGGANYGYTF. The CDR3 nucleotides read TGTGCCAGCCGAGGGGGAGCTAACTATGGCTACACCTTC. The V gene is TRBV2, the J gene TRBJ1-2; weak D call: TRBD1 (6 bases). CDR3 size: 13 residues. V was pared by 8 bases and J by 0 bases, with 10 bases between. CDR1 and CDR2 from the germline V gene are SNHLY and FYNNEI.

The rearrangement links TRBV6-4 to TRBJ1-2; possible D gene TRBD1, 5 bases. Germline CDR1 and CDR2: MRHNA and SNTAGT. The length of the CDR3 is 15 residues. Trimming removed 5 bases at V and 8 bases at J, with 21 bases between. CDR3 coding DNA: TGTGCCAGCAGTTTGTACCCCGGGACCCCGTCGGGCTACACCTTC. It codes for CASSLYPGTPSGYTF.

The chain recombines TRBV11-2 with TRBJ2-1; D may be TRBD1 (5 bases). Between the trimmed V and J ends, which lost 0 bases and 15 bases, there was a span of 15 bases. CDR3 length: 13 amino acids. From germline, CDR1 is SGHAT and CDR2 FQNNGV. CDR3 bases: TGTGCCAGCAGCTTAGAAGGGGCCCGGTTCCGGTTCTTC. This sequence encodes CASSLEGARFRFF.

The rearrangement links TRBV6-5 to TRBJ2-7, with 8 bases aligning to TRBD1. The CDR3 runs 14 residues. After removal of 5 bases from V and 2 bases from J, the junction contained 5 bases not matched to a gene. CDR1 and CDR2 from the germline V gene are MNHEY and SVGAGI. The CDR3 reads CASSTGQGTYEQYF. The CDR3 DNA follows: TGTGCCAGCAGTACCGGACAGGGAACCTACGAGCAGTACTTC.

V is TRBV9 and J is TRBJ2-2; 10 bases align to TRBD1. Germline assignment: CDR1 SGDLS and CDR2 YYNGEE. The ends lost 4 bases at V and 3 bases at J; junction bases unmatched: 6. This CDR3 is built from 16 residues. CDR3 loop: CASSTRDRGDTGELFF. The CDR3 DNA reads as TGTGCCAGCAGCACGCGGGACAGGGGAGACACCGGGGAGCTGTTTTTT.

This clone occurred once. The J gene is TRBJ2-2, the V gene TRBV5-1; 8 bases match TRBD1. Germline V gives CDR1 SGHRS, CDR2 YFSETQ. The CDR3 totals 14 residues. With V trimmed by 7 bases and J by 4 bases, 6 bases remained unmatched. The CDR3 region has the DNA TGCGCCAGCCATAAGGACAGGGTCACCGGGGAGCTGTTTTTT. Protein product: CASHKDRVTGELFF.

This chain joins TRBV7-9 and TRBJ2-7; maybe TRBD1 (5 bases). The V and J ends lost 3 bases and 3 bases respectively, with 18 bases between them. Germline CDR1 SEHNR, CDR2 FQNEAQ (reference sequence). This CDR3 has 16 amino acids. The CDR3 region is CASSLGSGVGLYEQYF. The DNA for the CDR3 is TGTGCCAGCAGCTTGGGTAGTGGGGTGGGGCTCTACGAGCAGTACTTC.

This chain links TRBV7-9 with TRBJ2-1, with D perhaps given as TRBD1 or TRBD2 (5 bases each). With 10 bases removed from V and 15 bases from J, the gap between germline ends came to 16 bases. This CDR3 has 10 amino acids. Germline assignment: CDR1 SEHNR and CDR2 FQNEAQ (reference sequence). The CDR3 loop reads CAIESGSGFF. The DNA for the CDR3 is TGTGCCATAGAGTCAGGGAGTGGGTTCTTC.

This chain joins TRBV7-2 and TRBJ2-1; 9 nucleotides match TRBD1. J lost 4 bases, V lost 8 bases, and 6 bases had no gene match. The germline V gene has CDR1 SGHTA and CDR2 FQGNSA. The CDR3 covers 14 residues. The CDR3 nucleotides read TGTGCCAGCTACCGGGACAGGGTTTACAATGAGCAGTTCTTC. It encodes CASYRDRVYNEQFF.

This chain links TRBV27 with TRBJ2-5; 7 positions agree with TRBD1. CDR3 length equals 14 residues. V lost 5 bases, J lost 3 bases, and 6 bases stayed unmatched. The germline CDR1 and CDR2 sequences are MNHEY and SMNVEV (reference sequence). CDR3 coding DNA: TGTGCCAGCAGTGTGGCCGGGACAGAAGAGACCCAGTACTTC. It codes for CASSVAGTEETQYF.

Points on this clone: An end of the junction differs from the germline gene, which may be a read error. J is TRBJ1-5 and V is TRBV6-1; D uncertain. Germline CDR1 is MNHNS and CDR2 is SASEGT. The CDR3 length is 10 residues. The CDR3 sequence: CASSNQPQHF. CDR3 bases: TGCGCCAGCAGCAATCAGCCCCAGCATTTT.

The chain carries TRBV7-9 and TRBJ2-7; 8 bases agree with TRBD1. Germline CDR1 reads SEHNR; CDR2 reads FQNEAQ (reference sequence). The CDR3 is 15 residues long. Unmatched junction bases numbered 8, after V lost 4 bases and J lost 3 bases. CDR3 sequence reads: CASSSGQEAFYEQYF. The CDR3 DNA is TGTGCCAGCAGCTCGGGACAGGAAGCATTCTACGAGCAGTACTTC.

The chain's CDR3 is CASSVAVAQGQETQYF. CDR3 sequence (DNA): TGTGCCAGCAGCGTAGCTGTGGCCCAAGGCCAAGAGACCCAGTACTTC. The chain is built from TRBV9 and TRBJ2-5; D remains ambiguous. The CDR3 length is 16 residues. V lost 0 bases and J lost 1, with 13 bases in between. Germline CDR1 and CDR2: SGDLS and YYNGEE.

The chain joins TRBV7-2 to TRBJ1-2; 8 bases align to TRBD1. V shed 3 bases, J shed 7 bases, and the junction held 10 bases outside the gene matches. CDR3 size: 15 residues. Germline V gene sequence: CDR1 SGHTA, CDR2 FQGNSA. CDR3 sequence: CASSLDRERAGGYTF. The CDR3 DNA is TGTGCCAGCAGCTTGGACAGGGAACGAGCGGGTGGCTACACCTTC.

CDR3 in DNA: TGTGCCTGGAGGACGACCTACGAGCAGTACTTC. Residues: CAWRTTYEQYF. This chain links TRBV30 with TRBJ2-7, with no clear D. Trimming shortened V by 3 bases and J by 2 bases, and 5 bases separated the two germline ends. This CDR3 contains 11 residues. Germline lookup yields CDR1 GTSNPN and CDR2 SVGIG (reference sequence).

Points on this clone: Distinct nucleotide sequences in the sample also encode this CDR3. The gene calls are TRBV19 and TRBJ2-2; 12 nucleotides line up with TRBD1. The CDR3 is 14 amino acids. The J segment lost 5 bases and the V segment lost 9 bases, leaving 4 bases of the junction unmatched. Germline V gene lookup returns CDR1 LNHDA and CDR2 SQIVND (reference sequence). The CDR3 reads CASRDRGLTGELFF. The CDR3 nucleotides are TGTGCCAGCCGGGACAGGGGGCTGACCGGGGAGCTGTTTTTT.

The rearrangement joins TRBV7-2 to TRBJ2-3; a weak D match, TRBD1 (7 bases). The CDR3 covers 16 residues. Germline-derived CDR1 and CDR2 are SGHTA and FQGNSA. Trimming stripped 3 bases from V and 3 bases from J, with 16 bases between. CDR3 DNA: TGTGCCAGCAGCTTTGGTGCGGGACAGCGGACAGATACGCAGTATTTT. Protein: CASSFGAGQRTDTQYF.

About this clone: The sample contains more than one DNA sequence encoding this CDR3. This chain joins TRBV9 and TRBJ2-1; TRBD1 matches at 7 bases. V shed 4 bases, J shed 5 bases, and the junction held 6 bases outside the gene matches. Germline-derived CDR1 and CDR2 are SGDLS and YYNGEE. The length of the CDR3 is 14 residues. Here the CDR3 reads CASSPRGTDNEQFF. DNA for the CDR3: TGTGCCAGCAGCCCTAGAGGGACAGACAATGAGCAGTTCTTC.

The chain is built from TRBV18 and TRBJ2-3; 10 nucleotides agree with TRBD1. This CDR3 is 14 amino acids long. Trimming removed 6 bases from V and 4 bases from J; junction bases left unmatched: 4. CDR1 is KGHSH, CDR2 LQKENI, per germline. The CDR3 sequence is CASSRTGGPDTQYF. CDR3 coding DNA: TGTGCCAGCTCGAGGACAGGGGGGCCAGATACGCAGTATTTT.